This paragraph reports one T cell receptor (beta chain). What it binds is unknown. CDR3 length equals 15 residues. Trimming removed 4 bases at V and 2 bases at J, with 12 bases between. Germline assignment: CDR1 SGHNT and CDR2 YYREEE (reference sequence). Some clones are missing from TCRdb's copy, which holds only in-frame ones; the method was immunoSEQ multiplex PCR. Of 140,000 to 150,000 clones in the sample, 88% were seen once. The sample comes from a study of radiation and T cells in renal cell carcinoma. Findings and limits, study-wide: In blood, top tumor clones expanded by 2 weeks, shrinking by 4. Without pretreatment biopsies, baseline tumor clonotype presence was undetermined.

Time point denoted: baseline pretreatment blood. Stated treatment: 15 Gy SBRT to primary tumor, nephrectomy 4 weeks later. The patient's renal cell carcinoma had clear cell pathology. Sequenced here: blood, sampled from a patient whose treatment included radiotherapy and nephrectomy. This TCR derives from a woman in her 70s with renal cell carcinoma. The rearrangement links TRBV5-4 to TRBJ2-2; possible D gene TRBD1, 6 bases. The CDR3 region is CASSLDRSNTGELFF. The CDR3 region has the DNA TGTGCCAGCAGCCTGGACAGATCCAACACCGGGGAGCTGTTTTTT.